This T cell receptor beta chain is from a study of blood T cell repertoires in COVID-19. For the study at large: From the United States, Italy and Spain came samples of acute and convalescent COVID-19. PBMCs, B-cell-depleted T cells, or T cells were the source of the cDNA or gDNA that made up the material.

The ends lost 4 bases at V and 6 bases at J; junction bases unmatched: 4. The CDR3 is 13 residues long. Germline assignment: CDR1 LGHDT and CDR2 YNNKEL (reference sequence). Per the authors' pipeline: It was from reference gene primer amplification that nucleated cell counts were estimated. The repertoire was sequenced with immunoSEQ multiplex PCR; TCRdb's copy has only in-frame clones and lacks some. The V and J calls and clone size come from that table; D and trimming were worked out from the DNA. The data hold some 150,000 clones, with roughly 80% observed a single time. The origin of this receptor is a man aged 60 to 75 with acute or convalescent COVID-19. The chain uses TRBV3-1 (or the pseudogene TRBV3-2) and TRBJ1-2; TRBD1 matches 8 bases. The sample consisted of peripheral blood. This CDR3 reads CASSLRQGHGYTF. CDR3 nucleotides: TGTGCCAGCAGCCTCCGACAGGGGCATGGCTACACCTTC.